This TCR beta chain stems from a study of cytomegalovirus exposure and HLA in healthy donors. It was with 60 Vbeta and 13 Jbeta primers that the PCR ran. The data were produced by immunoSEQ multiplex PCR, yet TCRdb's version contains in-frame clones alone and is incomplete. Here the sample spans more than 150,000 clones, under 80% being singletons. As concerns this clone: The sample contains more than one DNA sequence encoding this CDR3.

The sequenced sample was PBMCs. The clonotype was recovered from a woman aged 30 to 39 in good health and CMV-seropositive.

The CDR3 nucleotides are TGTGCCAGCAGCCTACAGGGCTACGAGCAGTACTTC. Its protein is CASSLQGYEQYF. The gene calls are TRBV25-1 and TRBJ2-7; possibly TRBD1 for D (6 bases). Germline CDR1 reads MGHDK; CDR2 reads SYGVNS. V was pared by 6 bases and J by 3 bases, with 9 bases between. CDR3 length: 12 amino acids.